The source of this T cell receptor (beta chain) is a study of shared clonotypes between healthy human individuals. CD45RO-negative cells were positively selected for CCR7, leaving out terminally differentiated effector memory CD45RA+ cells. Repertoires were generated with immunoSEQ multiplex PCR, while TCRdb's copy carries only in-frame clones and drops some. The sample includes hundreds of thousands of clones, approximately 96% seen only once; the top ten take roughly 0.1%. Note on this clone: Its antigen is unknown.

CDR1 and CDR2 (germline): MNHEY, SMNVEV (reference sequence). Trimming removed 2 bases from V and 8 bases from J; junction bases left unmatched: 9. This CDR3 has 16 amino acids. General study points: Shared across a handful of donors were around 5% of the naive CD4 clonotypes.

The sample comprised naive CD8+ T cells sorted from blood. The genes are TRBV27 and TRBJ1-4, with 9 bases lining up with TRBD1. This clonotype originated in a woman aged 30 to 39 in good health. This CDR3 reads CASSLGPGTGSEKLFF. The CDR3 DNA reads as TGTGCCAGCAGTTTAGGGCCCGGGACAGGGAGCGAAAAACTGTTTTTT. Using reference TRBV27 and TRBJ1-4 for the parts outside the CDR3, the full variable domain is EAQVTQNPRYLITVTGKKLTVTCSQNMNHEYMSWYRQDPGLGLRQIYYSMNVEVTDKGDVPEGYKVSRKEKRNFPLILESPSPNQTSLYFCASSLGPGTGSEKLFFGSGTQLSVL.